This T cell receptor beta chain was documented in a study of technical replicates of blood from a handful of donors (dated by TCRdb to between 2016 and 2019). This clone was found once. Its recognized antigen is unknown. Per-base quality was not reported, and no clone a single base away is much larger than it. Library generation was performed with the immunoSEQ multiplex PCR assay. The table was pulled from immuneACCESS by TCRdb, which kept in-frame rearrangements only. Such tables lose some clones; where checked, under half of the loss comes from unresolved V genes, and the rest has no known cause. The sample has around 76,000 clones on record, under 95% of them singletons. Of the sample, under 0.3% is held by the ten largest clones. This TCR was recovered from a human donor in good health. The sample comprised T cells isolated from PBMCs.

CDR3 region: CASSPPGRTGFYEQYF. The DNA sequence is TGTGCCAGCTCACCACCTGGCAGGACAGGGTTCTACGAGCAGTACTTC. The rearrangement combines TRBV18 with TRBJ2-7; the central 8 bases match TRBD1. From a lookup of the germline V gene, CDR1 and CDR2 are KGHSH and LQKENI. At the junction V is shortened by 0 bases and J by 3 bases; bases outside the gene matches: 7. The CDR3 has 16 amino acids, counting the end cysteine and phenylalanine. This entry keeps only the CDR3 DNA: 48 bases, framed from base 1. Outside the CDR3, residues come from the reference TRBV18 and TRBJ2-7 proteins, so the full variable domain is: NAGVMQNPRHLVRRRGQEARLRCSPMKGHSHVYWYRQLPEEGLKFMVYLQKENIIDESGMPKERFSAEFPKEGPSILRIQQVVRGDSAAYFCASSPPGRTGFYEQYFGPGTRLTVT.